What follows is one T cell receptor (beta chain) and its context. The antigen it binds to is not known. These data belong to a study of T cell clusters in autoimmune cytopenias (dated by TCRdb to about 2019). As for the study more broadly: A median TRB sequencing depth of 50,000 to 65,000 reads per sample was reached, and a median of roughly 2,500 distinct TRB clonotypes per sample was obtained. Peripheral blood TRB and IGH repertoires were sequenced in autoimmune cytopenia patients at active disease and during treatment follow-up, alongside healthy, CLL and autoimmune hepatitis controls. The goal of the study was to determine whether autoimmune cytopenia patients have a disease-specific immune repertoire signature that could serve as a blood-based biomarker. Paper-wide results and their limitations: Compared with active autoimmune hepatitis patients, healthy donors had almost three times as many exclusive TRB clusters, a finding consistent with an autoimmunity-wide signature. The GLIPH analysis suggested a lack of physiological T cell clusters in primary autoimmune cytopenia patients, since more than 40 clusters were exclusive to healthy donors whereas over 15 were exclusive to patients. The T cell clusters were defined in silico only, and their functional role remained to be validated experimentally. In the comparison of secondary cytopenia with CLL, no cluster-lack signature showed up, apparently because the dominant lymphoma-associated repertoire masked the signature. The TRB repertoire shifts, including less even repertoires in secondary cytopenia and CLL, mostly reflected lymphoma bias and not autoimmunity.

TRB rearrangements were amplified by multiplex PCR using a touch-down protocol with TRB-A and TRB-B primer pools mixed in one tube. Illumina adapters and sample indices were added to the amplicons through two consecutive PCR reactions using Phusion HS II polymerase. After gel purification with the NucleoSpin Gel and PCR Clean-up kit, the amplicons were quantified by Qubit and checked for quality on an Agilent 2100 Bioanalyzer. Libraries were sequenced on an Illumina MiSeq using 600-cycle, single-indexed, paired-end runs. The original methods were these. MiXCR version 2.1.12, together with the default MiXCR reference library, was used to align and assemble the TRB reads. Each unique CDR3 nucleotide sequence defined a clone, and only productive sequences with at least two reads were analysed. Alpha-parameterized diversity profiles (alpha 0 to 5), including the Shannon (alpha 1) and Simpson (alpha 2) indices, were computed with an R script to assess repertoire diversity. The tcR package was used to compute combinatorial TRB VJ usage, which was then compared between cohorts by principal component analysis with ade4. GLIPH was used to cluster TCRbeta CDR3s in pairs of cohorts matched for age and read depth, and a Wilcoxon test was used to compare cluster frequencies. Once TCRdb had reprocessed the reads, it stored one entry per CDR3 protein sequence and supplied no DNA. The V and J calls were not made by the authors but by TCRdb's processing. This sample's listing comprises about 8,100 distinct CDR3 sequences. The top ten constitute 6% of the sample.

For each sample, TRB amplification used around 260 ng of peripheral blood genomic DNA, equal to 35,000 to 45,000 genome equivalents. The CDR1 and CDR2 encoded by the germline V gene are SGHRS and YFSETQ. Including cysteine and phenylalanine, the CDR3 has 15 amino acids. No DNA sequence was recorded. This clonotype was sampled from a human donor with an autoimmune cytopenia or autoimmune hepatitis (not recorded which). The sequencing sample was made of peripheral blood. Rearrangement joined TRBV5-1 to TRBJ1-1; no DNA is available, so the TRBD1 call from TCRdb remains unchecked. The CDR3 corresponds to CASSHGQGKNTEAFF.